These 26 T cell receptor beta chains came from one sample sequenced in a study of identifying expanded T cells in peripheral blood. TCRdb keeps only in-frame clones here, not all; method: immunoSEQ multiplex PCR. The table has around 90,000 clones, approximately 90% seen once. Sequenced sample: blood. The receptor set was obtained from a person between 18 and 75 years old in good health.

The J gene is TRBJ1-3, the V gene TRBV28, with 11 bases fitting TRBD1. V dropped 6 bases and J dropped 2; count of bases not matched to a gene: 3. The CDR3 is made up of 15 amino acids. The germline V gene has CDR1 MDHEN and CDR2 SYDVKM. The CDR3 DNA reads TGTGCCAGCAGCCCGGGACAGGGGGCTGGAAACACCATATATTTT. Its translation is CASSPGQGAGNTIYF.

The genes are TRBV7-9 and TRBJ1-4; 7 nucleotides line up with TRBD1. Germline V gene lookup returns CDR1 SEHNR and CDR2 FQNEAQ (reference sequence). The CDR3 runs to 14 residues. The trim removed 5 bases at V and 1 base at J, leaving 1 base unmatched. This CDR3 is CASSRQGTNEKLFF. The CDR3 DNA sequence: TGTGCCAGCAGCCGACAGGGAACTAATGAAAAACTGTTTTTT. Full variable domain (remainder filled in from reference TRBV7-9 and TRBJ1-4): DTGVSQNPRHKITKRGQNVTFRCDPISEHNRLYWYRQTLGQGPEFLTYFQNEAQLEKSRLLSDRFSAERPKGSFSTLEIQRTEQGDSAMYLCASSRQGTNEKLFFGSGTQLSVL.

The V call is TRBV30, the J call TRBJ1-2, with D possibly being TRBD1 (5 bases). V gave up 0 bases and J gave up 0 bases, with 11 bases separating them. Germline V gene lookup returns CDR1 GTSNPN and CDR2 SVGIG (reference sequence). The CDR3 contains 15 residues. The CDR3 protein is CAWSVSSGANYGYTF. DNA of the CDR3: TGTGCCTGGAGTGTATCCTCGGGGGCTAACTATGGCTACACCTTC.

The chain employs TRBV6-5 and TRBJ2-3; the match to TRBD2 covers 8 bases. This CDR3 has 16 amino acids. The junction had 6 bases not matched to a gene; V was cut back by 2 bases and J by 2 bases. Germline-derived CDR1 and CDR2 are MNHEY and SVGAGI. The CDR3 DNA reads TGTGCCAGCAGTTACCTAGCGGGCGCAATCACAGATACGCAGTATTTT. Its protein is CASSYLAGAITDTQYF.

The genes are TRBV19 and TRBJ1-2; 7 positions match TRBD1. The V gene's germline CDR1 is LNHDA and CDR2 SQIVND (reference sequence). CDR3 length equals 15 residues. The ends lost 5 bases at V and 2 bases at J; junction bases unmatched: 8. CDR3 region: CASSLSQTGNYGYTF. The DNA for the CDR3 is TGTGCCAGTAGTCTATCCCAGACAGGGAACTATGGCTACACCTTC.

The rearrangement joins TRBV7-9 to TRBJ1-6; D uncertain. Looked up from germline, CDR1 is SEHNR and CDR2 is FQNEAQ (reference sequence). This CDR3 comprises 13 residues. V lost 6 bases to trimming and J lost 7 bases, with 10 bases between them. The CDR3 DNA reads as TGTGCCAGCAGTCAAGTACCAAATTCACCCCTCCACTTT. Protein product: CASSQVPNSPLHF. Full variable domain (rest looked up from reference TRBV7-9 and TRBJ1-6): DTGVSQNPRHKITKRGQNVTFRCDPISEHNRLYWYRQTLGQGPEFLTYFQNEAQLEKSRLLSDRFSAERPKGSFSTLEIQRTEQGDSAMYLCASSQVPNSPLHFGNGTRLTVT.

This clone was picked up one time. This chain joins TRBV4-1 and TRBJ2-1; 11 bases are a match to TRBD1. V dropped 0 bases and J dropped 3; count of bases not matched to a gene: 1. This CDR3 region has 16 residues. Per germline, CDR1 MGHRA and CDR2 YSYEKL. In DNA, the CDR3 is TGCGCCAGCAGCCAAGATGGGACAGGGGGCTACAATGAGCAGTTCTTC. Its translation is CASSQDGTGGYNEQFF.

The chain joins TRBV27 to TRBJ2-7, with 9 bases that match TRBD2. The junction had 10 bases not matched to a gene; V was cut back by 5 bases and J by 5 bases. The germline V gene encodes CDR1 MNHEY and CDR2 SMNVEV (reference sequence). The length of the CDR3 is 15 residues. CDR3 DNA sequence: TGTGCCAGCAGTCTTAGCGGGAGTGGGGTAAACGAGCAGTACTTC. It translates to CASSLSGSGVNEQYF.

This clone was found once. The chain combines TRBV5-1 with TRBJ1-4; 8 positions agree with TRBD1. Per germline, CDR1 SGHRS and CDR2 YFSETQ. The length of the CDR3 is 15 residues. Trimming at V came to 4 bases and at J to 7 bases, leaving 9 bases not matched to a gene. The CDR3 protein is CASSASRGRAEKLFF. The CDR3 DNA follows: TGCGCCAGCAGCGCGTCCAGGGGGCGGGCTGAAAAACTGTTTTTT.

CDR3 nucleotides: TGTGCCAGCAGCCGGGGACAGGGACAGGGCGAGCAGTACTTC. It encodes CASSRGQGQGEQYF. The J gene is TRBJ2-7, the V gene TRBV4-2; TRBD1 matches 9 bases. Trimming cost V 4 bases and J 6 bases; bases outside gene matches: 7. Germline-derived CDR1 and CDR2 are LGHNA and YNFKEQ. CDR3 length: 14 amino acids.

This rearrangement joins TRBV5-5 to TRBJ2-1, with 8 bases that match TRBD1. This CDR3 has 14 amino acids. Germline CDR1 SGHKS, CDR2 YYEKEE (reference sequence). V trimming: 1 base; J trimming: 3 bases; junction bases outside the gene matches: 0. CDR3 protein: CASSLTGGYNEQFF. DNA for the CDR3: TGTGCCAGCAGCTTGACAGGGGGCTACAATGAGCAGTTCTTC.

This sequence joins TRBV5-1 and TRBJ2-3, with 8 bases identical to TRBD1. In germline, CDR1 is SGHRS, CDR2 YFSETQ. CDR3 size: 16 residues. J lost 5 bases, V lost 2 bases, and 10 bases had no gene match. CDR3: CASSFRQGPFGDTQYF. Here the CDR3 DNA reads TGCGCCAGCAGCTTCAGACAGGGGCCCTTCGGAGATACGCAGTATTTT.

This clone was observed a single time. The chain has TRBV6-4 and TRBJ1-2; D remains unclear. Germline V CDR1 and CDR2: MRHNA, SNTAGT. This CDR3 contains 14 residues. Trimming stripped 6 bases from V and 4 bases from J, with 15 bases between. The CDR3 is CASSLDAESYGYTF. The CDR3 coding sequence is TGTGCCAGCAGCCTGGACGCGGAAAGCTATGGCTACACCTTC.

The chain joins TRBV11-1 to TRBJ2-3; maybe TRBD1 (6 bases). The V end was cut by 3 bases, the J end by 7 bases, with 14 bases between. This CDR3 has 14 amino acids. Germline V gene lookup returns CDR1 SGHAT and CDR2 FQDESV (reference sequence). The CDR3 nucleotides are TGTGCCAGCAGCTTTGGGACACTCATATATACGCAGTATTTT. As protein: CASSFGTLIYTQYF. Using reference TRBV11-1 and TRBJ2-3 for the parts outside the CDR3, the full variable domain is EAEVAQSPRYKITEKSQAVAFWCDPISGHATLYWYRQILGQGPELLVQFQDESVVDDSQLPKDRFSAERLKGVDSTLKIQPAELGDSAMYLCASSFGTLIYTQYFGPGTRLTVL.

The CDR3 region has the DNA TGTGCCATCAGTGATACAGGGGGCACAGATACGCAGTATTTT. It codes for CAISDTGGTDTQYF. This chain links TRBV10-3 with TRBJ2-3; 7 bases are shared with TRBD1. Germline V gene data show CDR1 as ENHRY and CDR2 as SYGVKD. J gave up 1 base and V 3 bases, and 1 base lay outside the gene matches. CDR3 size: 14 residues.

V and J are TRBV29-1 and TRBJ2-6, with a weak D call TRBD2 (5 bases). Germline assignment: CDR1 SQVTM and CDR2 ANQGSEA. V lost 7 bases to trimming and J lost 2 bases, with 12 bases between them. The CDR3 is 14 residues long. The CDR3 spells CSATWGAGANVLTF. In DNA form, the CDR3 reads TGCAGCGCTACCTGGGGAGCTGGGGCCAACGTCCTGACTTTC.

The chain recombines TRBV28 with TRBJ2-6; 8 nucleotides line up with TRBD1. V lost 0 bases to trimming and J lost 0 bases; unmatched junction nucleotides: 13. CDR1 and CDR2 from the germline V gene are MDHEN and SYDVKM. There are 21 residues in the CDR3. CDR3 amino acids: CASSLWFNYRGINSGANVLTF. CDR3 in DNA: TGTGCCAGCAGTTTATGGTTTAACTACAGGGGGATAAACTCTGGGGCCAACGTCCTGACTTTC.

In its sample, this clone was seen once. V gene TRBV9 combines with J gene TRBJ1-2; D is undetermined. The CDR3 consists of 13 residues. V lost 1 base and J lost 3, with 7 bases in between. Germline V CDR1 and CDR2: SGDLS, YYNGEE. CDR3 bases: TGTGCCAGCAGCGTAAACAGTTACTATGGCTACACCTTC. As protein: CASSVNSYYGYTF.

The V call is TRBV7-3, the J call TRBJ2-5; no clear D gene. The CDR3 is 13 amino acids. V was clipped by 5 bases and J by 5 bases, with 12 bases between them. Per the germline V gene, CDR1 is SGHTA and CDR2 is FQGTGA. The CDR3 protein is CASSQTPRETQYF. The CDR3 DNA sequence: TGTGCCAGCAGCCAAACCCCGCGGGAGACCCAGTACTTC.

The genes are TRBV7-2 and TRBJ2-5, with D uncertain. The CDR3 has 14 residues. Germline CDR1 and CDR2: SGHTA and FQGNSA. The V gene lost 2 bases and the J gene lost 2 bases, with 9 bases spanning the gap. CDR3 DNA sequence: TGTGCCAGCAGCTTATTTCAGGTACAAGAGACCCAGTACTTC. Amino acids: CASSLFQVQETQYF.

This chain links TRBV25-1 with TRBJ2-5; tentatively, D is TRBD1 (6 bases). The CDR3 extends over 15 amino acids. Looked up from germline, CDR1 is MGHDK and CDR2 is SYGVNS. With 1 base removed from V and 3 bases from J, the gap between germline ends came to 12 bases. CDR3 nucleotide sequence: TGTGCCAGCAGTGAATCTGGGACACTTAAAGAGACCCAGTACTTC. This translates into CASSESGTLKETQYF.

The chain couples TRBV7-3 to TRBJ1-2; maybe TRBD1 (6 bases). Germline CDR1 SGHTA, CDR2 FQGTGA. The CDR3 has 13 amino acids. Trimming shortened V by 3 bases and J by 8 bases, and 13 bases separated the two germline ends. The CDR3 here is CASSFTGFQGYTF. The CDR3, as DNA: TGTGCCAGCAGCTTCACAGGGTTCCAAGGCTACACCTTC.

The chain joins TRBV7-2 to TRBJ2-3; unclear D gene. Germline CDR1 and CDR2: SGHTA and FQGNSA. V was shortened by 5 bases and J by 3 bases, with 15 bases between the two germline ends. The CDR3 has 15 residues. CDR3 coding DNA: TGTGCCAGCAGCCCATGGGTCCTACGAACAGATACGCAGTATTTT. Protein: CASSPWVLRTDTQYF.

The CDR3 DNA reads TGTGCCAGTAGTAGGGGGGGACGGAACACTGAAGCTTTCTTT. Protein sequence: CASSRGGRNTEAFF. V gene TRBV19 combines with J gene TRBJ1-1, with D possibly matching TRBD1 (5 bases). The germline CDR1 and CDR2 sequences are LNHDA and SQIVND (reference sequence). The CDR3 is 14 amino acids. The germline V and J ends were trimmed by 4 bases and 1 base, with 10 bases remaining between them.

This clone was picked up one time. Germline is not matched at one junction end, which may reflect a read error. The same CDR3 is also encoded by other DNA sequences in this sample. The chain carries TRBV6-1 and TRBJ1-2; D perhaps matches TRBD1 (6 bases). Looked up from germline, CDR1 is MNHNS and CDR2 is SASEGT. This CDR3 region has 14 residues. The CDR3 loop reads CASSETGRVYGYTF. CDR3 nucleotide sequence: TGTGCCAGTAGTGAAACAGGGAGAGTCTATGGCTACACCTTC.

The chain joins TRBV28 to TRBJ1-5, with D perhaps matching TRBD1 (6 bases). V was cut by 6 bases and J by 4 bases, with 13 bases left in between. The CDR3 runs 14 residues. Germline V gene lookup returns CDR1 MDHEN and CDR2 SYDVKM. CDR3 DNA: TGTGCCAGCAGACTGGGGGGGCTGAATCAGCCCCAGCATTTT. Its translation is CASRLGGLNQPQHF.